Below, 4 T cell receptor beta chains from the same sample are listed, as sequenced in a study of cytomegalovirus exposure and HLA in healthy donors. PCR involved 60 Vbeta and 13 Jbeta primers. Measured with immunoSEQ multiplex PCR; TCRdb has only the in-frame clones, and not every one. The sample has 100,000 to 150,000 clones; 75% to 90% are singletons. Input material: PBMCs. These receptors came from a man aged 18 to 29 in good health and CMV-seropositive.

V gene TRBV9 combines with J gene TRBJ2-2; D possibly corresponds to TRBD2 (5 bases). The length of the CDR3 is 16 residues. The V end lost 0 bases, the J end lost 8 bases, and 17 bases lay between the germline ends. The germline CDR1 and CDR2 sequences are SGDLS and YYNGEE. The CDR3 is CASSVVPGSSGGELFF. For the CDR3, the DNA is TGTGCCAGCAGCGTAGTCCCCGGCTCGTCGGGAGGGGAGCTGTTTTTT.

The chain couples TRBV7-9 to TRBJ2-7, with 7 bases aligning to TRBD1. Trimming removed 5 bases from V and 7 bases from J; junction bases left unmatched: 8. The germline CDR1 and CDR2 sequences are SEHNR and FQNEAQ (reference sequence). The CDR3 runs 13 residues. CDR3 sequence: CASSLQDRVEQYF. In DNA, the CDR3 is TGTGCCAGCAGCCTACAAGACAGGGTGGAGCAGTACTTC.

This chain links TRBV10-2 with TRBJ2-7, with 11 bases aligning to TRBD2. The V segment lost 9 bases and the J segment 7 bases; nucleotides outside the gene matches: 8. The CDR3 is 13 residues long. Per the germline V gene, CDR1 is WSHSY and CDR2 is SAAADI. The CDR3 sequence is CASSSGGAKEQYF. The CDR3 coding sequence is TGCGCCAGTAGTAGCGGGGGGGCCAAGGAGCAGTACTTC.

The chain recombines TRBV5-6 with TRBJ2-5, with D possibly being TRBD2 (6 bases). Germline V gene lookup returns CDR1 SGHDT and CDR2 YYEEEE. The CDR3 loop spans 17 amino acids. Between the trimmed V and J ends, which lost 4 bases and 5 bases, there was a span of 24 bases. CDR3 nucleotide sequence: TGTGCCAGCAGCAAACTAGCACGTTGGGGGTCGGAGGAGACCCAGTACTTC. Translation gives CASSKLARWGSEETQYF. Complete variable domain (other parts from reference TRBV5-6 and TRBJ2-5): DAGVTQSPTHLIKTRGQQVTLRCSPKSGHDTVSWYQQALGQGPQFIFQYYEEEERQRGNFPDRFSGHQFPNYSSELNVNALLLGDSALYLCASSKLARWGSEETQYFGPGTRLLVL.